The source of this T cell receptor (beta chain) is a study of OX40 agonist ivuxolimab in advanced cancers. Study at large: Participants could have had prior anti-PD-1, anti-PD-L1 or anti-CTLA-4 therapy, and 40% had some.

Sequencing used immunoSEQ multiplex PCR; TCRdb keeps in-frame clones, though not all of them. The table includes roughly 87,000 clones, about 92% detected once. Germline CDR1 and CDR2: SEHNR and FQNEAQ (reference sequence). There are 19 residues in the CDR3. Trimming took 1 base from V and 3 from J, leaving 23 bases between them. A single count supports this clone. Drawing of blood for sampling happened at baseline, at cycle 4 day 1, and at cycle 7 day 1. This sequence joins TRBV7-9 and TRBJ2-3; tentative D call: TRBD1 (6 bases). The receptor comes from an adult with an advanced solid tumor such as melanoma, head and neck, liver or kidney cancer. The sample here was CD4+ or CD8+ T cells sorted from blood, taken in a trial of the OX40 agonist ivuxolimab. As DNA, the CDR3 is TGTGCCAGCAGCTTAGTATTTAATTTGGGCCAGGGGATAACAGATACGCAGTATTTT. It codes for CASSLVFNLGQGITDTQYF.